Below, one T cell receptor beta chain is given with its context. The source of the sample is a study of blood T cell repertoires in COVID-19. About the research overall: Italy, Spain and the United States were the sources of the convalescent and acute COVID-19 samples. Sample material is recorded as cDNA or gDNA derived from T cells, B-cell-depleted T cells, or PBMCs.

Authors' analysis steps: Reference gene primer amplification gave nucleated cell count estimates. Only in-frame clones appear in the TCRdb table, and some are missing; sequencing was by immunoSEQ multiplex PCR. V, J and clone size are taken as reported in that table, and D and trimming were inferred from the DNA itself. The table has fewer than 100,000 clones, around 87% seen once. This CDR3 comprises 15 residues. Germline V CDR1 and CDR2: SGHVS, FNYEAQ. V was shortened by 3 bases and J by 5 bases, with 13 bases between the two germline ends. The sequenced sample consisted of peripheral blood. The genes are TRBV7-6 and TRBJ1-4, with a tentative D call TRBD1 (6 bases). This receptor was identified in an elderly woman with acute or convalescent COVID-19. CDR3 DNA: TGTGCCAGCAGCTTTACCACAGGGTGGAATGAAAAACTGTTTTTT. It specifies CASSFTTGWNEKLFF.